The clone carrying this TCR beta chain was recorded many times. This sample is drawn from a study of T and B cells in COVID-19 patients. BIOMED2 TRB-A/B primer pools were used in multiplex TRB PCR. TCRdb called the multiplex PCR reads again in MiXCR, with one record for every CDR3 protein. The sample holds 20,000 to 25,000 distinct CDR3 sequences, more than 30% seen once. Blood genomic DNA input for TRB amplification was about 240-550 ng. The V gene's germline CDR1 is MNHEY and CDR2 SVGAGI. V was cut by 0 bases and J by 5 bases, with 16 bases left in between. CDR3 size: 16 residues. The chain uses TRBV6-5 and TRBJ2-5, with a tentative D call TRBD1 (6 bases). Source material: blood. This sequence was found in a human donor who had recovered from COVID-19. The CDR3 nucleotides read TGTGCCAGCAGTTACTCGAAGTCCCGCACAGGGGAGACCCAGTACTTC. As protein: CASSYSKSRTGETQYF.